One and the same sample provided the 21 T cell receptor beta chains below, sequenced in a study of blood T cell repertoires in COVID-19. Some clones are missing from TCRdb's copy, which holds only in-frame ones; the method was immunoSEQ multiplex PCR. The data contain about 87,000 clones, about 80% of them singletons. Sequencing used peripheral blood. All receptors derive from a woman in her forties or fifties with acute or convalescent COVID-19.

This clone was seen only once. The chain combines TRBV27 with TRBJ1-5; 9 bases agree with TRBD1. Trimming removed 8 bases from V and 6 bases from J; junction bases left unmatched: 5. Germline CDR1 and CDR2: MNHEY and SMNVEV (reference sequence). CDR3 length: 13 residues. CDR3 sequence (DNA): TGTGCCAGCCGGGACAGGGTTGGTCAGCCCCAGCATTTT. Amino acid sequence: CASRDRVGQPQHF.

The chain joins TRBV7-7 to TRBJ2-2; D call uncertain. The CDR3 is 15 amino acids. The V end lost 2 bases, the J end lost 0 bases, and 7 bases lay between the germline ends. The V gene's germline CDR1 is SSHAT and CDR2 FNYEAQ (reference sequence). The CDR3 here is CASSLHSPNTGELFF. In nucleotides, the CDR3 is TGTGCCAGCAGCTTACACTCCCCGAACACCGGGGAGCTGTTTTTT. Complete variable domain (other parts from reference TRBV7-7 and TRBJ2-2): GAGVSQSPRYKVTKRGQDVTLRCDPISSHATLYWYQQALGQGPEFLTYFNYEAQPDKSGLPSDRFSAERPEGSISTLTIQRTEQRDSAMYRCASSLHSPNTGELFFGEGSRLTVL.

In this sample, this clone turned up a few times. The CDR3 loop is CASSQDGRANYGYTF. As DNA, the CDR3 is TGCGCCAGCAGCCAAGATGGGAGGGCTAACTATGGCTACACCTTC. V and J are TRBV4-3 and TRBJ1-2; no clear D gene. Germline CDR1 LGHNA, CDR2 YSLEER. The V gene lost 0 bases and the J gene lost 0 bases, with 8 bases spanning the gap. CDR3 length equals 15 residues.

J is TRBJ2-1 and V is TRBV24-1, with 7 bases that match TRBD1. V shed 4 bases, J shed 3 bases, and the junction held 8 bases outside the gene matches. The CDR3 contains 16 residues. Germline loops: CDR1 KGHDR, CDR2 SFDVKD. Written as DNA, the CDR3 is TGTGCCACCAGTGAACCGACAGGGCCCAACTACAATGAGCAGTTCTTC. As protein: CATSEPTGPNYNEQFF.

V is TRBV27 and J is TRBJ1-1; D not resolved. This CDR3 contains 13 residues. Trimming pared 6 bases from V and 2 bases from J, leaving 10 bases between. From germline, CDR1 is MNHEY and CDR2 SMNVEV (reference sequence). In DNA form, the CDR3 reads TGTGCCAGCAGCCGCCGGGTTAACACTGAAGCTTTCTTT. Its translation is CASSRRVNTEAFF.

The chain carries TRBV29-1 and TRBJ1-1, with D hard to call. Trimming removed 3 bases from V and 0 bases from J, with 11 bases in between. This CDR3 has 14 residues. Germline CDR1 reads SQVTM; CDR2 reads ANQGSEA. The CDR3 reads CSVDPRIMNTEAFF. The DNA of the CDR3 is TGCAGCGTTGACCCTAGGATCATGAACACTGAAGCTTTCTTT.

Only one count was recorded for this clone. The CDR3, as DNA: TGTGCCAGCAGCTTTTATCCTGAGGGGGTGCAGTACTTC. Protein sequence: CASSFYPEGVQYF. The chain links TRBV7-2 to TRBJ2-7; tentative D call: TRBD1 (6 bases). Trimming removed 3 bases at V and 9 bases at J, with 15 bases between. This CDR3 has 13 amino acids. Looked up from germline, CDR1 is SGHTA and CDR2 is FQGNSA.

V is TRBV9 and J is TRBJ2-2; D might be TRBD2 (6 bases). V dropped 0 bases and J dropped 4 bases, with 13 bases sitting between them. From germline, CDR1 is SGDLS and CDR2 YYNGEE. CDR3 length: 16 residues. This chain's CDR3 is CASSVVGRGGTGELFF. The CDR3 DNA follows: TGTGCCAGCAGCGTAGTGGGGCGGGGCGGCACCGGGGAGCTGTTTTTT. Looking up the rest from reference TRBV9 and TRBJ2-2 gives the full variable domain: DSGVTQTPKHLITATGQRVTLRCSPRSGDLSVYWYQQSLDQGLQFLIQYYNGEERAKGNILERFSAQQFPDLHSELNLSSLELGDSALYFCASSVVGRGGTGELFFGEGSRLTVL.

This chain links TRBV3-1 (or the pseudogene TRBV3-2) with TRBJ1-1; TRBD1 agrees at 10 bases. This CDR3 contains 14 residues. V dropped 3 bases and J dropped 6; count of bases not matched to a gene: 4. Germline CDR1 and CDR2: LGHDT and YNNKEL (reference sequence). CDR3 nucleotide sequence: TGTGCCAGCAGCCAGAGACAGGGGGCTGCTGAAGCTTTCTTT. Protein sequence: CASSQRQGAAEAFF.

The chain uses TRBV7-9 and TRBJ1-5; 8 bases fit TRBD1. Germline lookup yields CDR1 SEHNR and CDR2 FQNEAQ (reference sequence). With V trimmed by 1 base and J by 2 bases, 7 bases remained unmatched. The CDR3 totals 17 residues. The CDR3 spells CASSLGQGAVGNQPQHF. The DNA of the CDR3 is TGTGCCAGCAGCTTAGGGCAGGGGGCAGTTGGCAATCAGCCCCAGCATTTT.

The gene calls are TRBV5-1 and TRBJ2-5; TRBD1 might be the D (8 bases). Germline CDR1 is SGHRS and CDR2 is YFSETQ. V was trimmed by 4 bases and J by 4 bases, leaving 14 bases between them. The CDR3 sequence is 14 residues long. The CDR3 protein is CASSDTGGGETQYF. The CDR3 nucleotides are TGCGCCAGCAGCGATACAGGGGGGGGAGAGACCCAGTACTTC.

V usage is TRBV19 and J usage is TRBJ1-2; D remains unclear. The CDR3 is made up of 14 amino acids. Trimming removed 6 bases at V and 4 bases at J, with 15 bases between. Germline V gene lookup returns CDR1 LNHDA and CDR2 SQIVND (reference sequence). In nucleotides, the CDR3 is TGTGCCAGTAGGGAAGCGCGACGGATCTATGGCTACACCTTC. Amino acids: CASREARRIYGYTF.

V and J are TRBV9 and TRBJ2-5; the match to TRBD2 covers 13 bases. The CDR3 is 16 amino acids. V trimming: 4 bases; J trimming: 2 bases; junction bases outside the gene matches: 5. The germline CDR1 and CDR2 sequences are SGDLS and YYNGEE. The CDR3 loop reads CASSTATSGGQETQYF. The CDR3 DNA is TGTGCCAGCAGCACAGCGACTAGCGGGGGGCAAGAGACCCAGTACTTC.

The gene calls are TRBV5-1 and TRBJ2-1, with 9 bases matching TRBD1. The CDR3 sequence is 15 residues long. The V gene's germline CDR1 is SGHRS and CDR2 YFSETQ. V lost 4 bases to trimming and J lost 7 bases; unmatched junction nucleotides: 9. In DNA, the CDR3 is TGCGCCAGCAGCGCGGGACAGGGAGGAGGGAATGAGCAGTTCTTC. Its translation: CASSAGQGGGNEQFF.

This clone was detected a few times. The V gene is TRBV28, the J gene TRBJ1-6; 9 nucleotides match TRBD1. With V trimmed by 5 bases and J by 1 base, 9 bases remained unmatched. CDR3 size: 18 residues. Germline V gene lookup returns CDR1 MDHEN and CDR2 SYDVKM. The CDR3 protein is CASSQPGQGWSYNSPLHF. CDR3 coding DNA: TGTGCCAGCAGTCAACCGGGACAGGGATGGTCCTATAATTCACCCCTCCACTTT.

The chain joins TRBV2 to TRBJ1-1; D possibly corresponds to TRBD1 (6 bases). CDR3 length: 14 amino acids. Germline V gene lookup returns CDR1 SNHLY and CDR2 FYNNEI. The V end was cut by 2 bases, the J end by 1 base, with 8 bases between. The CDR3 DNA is TGTGCCAGCAGTGAACAGGGGTGGAACACTGAAGCTTTCTTT. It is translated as CASSEQGWNTEAFF.

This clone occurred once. The CDR3 bases are TGTGCCAGTAAGTCTCTGGGGGAGGTCGGCGAGCAGTACTTC. Amino acid sequence: CASKSLGEVGEQYF. The V call is TRBV19, the J call TRBJ2-7; a weak D match, TRBD2 (6 bases). Between the trimmed V and J ends, which lost 7 bases and 6 bases, there was a span of 19 bases. The CDR3 runs 14 residues. Per the germline V gene, CDR1 is LNHDA and CDR2 is SQIVND (reference sequence). Together with reference TRBV19 and TRBJ2-7, the CDR3 gives the full variable domain: DGGITQSPKYLFRKEGQNVTLSCEQNLNHDAMYWYRQDPGQGLRLIYYSQIVNDFQKGDIAEGYSVSREKKESFPLTVTSAQKNPTAFYLCASKSLGEVGEQYFGPGTRLTVT.

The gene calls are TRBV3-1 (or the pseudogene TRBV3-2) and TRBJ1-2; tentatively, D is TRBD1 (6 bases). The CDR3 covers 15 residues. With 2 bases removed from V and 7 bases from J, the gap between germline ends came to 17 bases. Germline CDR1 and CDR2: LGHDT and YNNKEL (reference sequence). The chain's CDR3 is CASSQLSRGEGGYTF. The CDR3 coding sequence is TGTGCCAGCAGCCAACTCTCCAGGGGCGAGGGTGGCTACACCTTC.

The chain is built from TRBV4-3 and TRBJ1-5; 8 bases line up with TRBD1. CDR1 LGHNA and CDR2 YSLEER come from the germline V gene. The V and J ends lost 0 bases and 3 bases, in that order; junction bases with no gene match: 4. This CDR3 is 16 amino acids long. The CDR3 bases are TGCGCCAGCAGCCAAGACTACAGGGGGTACAATCAGCCCCAGCATTTT. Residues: CASSQDYRGYNQPQHF.

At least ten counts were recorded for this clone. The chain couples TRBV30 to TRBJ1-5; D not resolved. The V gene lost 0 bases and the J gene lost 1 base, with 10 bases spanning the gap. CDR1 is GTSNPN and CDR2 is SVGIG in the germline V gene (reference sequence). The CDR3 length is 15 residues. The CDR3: CAWSVPGGSNQPQHF. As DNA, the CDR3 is TGTGCCTGGAGTGTACCAGGAGGAAGCAATCAGCCCCAGCATTTT.

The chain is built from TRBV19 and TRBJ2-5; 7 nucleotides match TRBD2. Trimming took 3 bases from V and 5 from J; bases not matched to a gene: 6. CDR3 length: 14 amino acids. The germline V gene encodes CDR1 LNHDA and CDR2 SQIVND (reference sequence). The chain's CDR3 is CASSISGGWETQYF. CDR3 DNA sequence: TGTGCCAGTAGTATTTCGGGGGGATGGGAGACCCAGTACTTC.